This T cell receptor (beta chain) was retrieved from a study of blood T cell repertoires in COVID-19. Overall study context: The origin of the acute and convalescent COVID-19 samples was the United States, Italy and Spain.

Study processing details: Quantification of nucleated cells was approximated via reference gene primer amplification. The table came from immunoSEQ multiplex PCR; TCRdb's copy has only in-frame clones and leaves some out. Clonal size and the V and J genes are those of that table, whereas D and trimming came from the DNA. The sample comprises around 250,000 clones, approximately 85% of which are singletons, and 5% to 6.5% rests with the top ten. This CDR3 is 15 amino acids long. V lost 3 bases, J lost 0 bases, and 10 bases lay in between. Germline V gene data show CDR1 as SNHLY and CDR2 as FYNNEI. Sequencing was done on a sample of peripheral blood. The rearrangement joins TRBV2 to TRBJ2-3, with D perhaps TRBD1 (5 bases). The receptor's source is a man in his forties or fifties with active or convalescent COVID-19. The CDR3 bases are TGTGCCAGCAGTGAGGGGCTGGCTAGCACAGATACGCAGTATTTT. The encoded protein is CASSEGLASTDTQYF.